Below, 12 T cell receptor beta chains from the same sample are listed, as sequenced in a study of cytomegalovirus exposure and HLA in healthy donors. The PCR contained 60 Vbeta and 13 Jbeta primers. TCRdb keeps only in-frame clones here, not all; method: immunoSEQ multiplex PCR. The sample comprises roughly 80,000 clones, roughly 69% of which are singletons, and under 7.5% rests with the top ten. The sequenced sample was PBMCs. These receptors were obtained from a woman between 50 and 59 years old in good health and CMV-seropositive.

Only a few counts were recorded for this clone. The CDR3: CATSRARVDTEAFF. The CDR3 region has the DNA TGTGCCACCAGCAGAGCCAGGGTAGACACTGAAGCTTTCTTT. V is TRBV15 and J is TRBJ1-1; TRBD1 might be the D (5 bases). CDR3 length: 14 amino acids. The V end was cut by 1 base, the J end by 3 bases, with 9 bases between. CDR1 is LNHNV, CDR2 YYDKDF, per germline (reference sequence).

This rearrangement joins TRBV5-1 to TRBJ2-7, with D perhaps TRBD2 (6 bases). Germline V gene data show CDR1 as SGHRS and CDR2 as YFSETQ. V dropped 6 bases and J dropped 2 bases, with 18 bases sitting between them. The CDR3 has 15 amino acids. The CDR3: CASNHWRGRTYEQYV. In DNA form, the CDR3 reads TGCGCCAGCAACCATTGGAGGGGAAGGACCTACGAGCAGTACGTC.

The rearrangement joins TRBV6-1 to TRBJ1-6, with D possibly TRBD1 on 5 matching bases. Trimming removed 8 bases from V and 7 bases from J, with 9 bases in between. The CDR3 has 12 amino acids. The germline CDR1 and CDR2 sequences are MNHNS and SASEGT. The DNA for the CDR3 is TGTGCCAGCCACAGGCAGAATTCACCCCTCCACTTT. Protein sequence: CASHRQNSPLHF.

V and J are TRBV7-7 and TRBJ1-2; no firm D call. This CDR3 comprises 16 residues. Between the trimmed V and J ends, which lost 1 base and 14 bases, there was a span of 26 bases. The germline gives CDR1 SSHAT, CDR2 FNYEAQ (reference sequence). CDR3 nucleotide sequence: TGTGCCAGCAGCTTAGGATGTTCACCCCCCCCACTATTATCTACCTTC. Translated, it gives CASSLGCSPPPLLSTF.

This rearrangement joins TRBV6-5 to TRBJ1-6, with 9 bases that match TRBD1. The CDR3 sequence is 13 residues long. V shed 8 bases, J shed 6 bases, and the junction held 2 bases outside the gene matches. Germline V gives CDR1 MNHEY, CDR2 SVGAGI. The CDR3 region has the DNA TGTGCCAGCGGGGGACAGGGTAATTCACCCCTCCACTTT. Translating it yields CASGGQGNSPLHF.

V and J are TRBV10-1 and TRBJ2-2; the match to TRBD1 covers 8 bases. V lost 4 bases to trimming and J lost 4 bases; unmatched junction nucleotides: 5. Germline V gene data show CDR1 as WNHNN and CDR2 as SYGVQD (reference sequence). CDR3 length: 15 residues. For the CDR3, the DNA is TGCGCCAGCAGTGGGACAGGGTTGGGCACCGGGGAGCTGTTTTTT. Translated, it gives CASSGTGLGTGELFF.

V and J are TRBV7-3 and TRBJ1-1; D not certain. Between the trimmed V and J ends, which lost 3 bases and 3 bases, there was a span of 17 bases. The germline CDR1 and CDR2 sequences are SGHTA and FQGTGA. The CDR3 is made up of 16 amino acids. CDR3 sequence reads: CASSFFFYPPYTEAFF. CDR3 DNA: TGTGCCAGCAGCTTTTTTTTCTACCCGCCGTACACTGAAGCTTTCTTT.

A few counts support this clone. The chain is built from TRBV2 and TRBJ2-1; the D is unclear. The CDR3 totals 13 residues. Germline V CDR1 and CDR2: SNHLY, FYNNEI. V dropped 7 bases and J dropped 8 bases, with 15 bases sitting between them. For the CDR3, the DNA is TGTGCCAGCAATCTGCTTGGTAGAGATGAGCAGTTCTTC. Translation: CASNLLGRDEQFF.

This rearrangement joins TRBV15 to TRBJ1-1; maybe TRBD1 (5 bases). The germline V gene has CDR1 LNHNV and CDR2 YYDKDF (reference sequence). This CDR3 contains 16 residues. Trimming took 1 base from V and 7 from J, leaving 19 bases between them. The CDR3 reads CATSRVGGVYQGEAFF. In DNA form, the CDR3 reads TGTGCCACCAGCAGAGTCGGGGGGGTTTACCAGGGTGAAGCTTTCTTT.

The J gene is TRBJ1-1, the V gene TRBV4-2; 11 nucleotides align to TRBD1. CDR1 is LGHNA, CDR2 YNFKEQ, per germline. The CDR3 is made up of 18 amino acids. The J segment lost 4 bases and the V segment lost 0 bases, leaving 10 bases of the junction unmatched. Written as DNA, the CDR3 is TGTGCCAGCAGCCAAGATCGGGGACAGGGGGACCCACCCACTGAAGCTTTCTTT. It specifies CASSQDRGQGDPPTEAFF.

This clone occurred a few times. A read error may produce the germline difference seen at one junction end. The chain couples TRBV7-9 to TRBJ1-4; 12 bases match TRBD1. From germline, CDR1 is SEHNR and CDR2 FQNEAQ (reference sequence). CDR3 length equals 19 residues. The CDR3 DNA reads as TGTTCCAGCAGCTTTTCCGGGACAGGGGGCGTTTTGACTAATGAAAAACTGTTTTTT. Amino acids: CSSSFSGTGGVLTNEKLFF.

V usage is TRBV7-9 and J usage is TRBJ2-2; 8 bases are a match to TRBD1. This CDR3 region has 16 residues. Losses at the gene ends were 4 bases for V and 1 base for J; bases not matched to a gene: 5. CDR1 is SEHNR, CDR2 FQNEAQ, per germline (reference sequence). This CDR3 is CASSSTGTGNTGELFF. The CDR3 DNA follows: TGTGCCAGCAGCTCTACCGGGACAGGGAACACCGGGGAGCTGTTTTTT.